This TCR beta chain was sequenced for a study of CD8 T cells in Susac syndrome. CDR3 length equals 13 residues. V was clipped by 3 bases and J by 0 bases, with 9 bases between them. Germline loops: CDR1 DFQATT, CDR2 SNEGSKA (reference sequence). This clonotype occurred once. When the RNA was reverse transcribed, random hexamers were used with an input of roughly 0.45 to 1 ug. One entry per CDR3 protein, called by TCRdb with MiXCR from the immunoSEQ multiplex PCR reads. The sample carries more than 150,000 distinct CDR3 sequences, 94% recorded once. CD8+ and CD4+ T cells from blood underwent TCR beta sequencing. TEMRA cells underwent FACS enrichment and CD8+ and CD4+ T cells underwent negative isolation.

This chain uses TRBV20-1 with TRBJ2-7; no clear D. Specimen: CD8+ T cells from PBMCs. This receptor was taken from a human donor with multiple sclerosis. The CDR3 DNA is TGCAGTGCTAGCCCTCTGACCTCCTACGAGCAGTACTTC. Its protein is CSASPLTSYEQYF.